The entry below describes one T cell receptor beta chain. The V gene end was trimmed by 3 bases and the J gene end by 5 bases; junction bases not matched to a gene: 6. The CDR3 is made up of 15 amino acids. The sample originates from a study of blood T cells in healthy people across ages. A second PCR, run for about 7 to 11 cycles, used a sample-barcoded 5' primer plus a J-beta primer mix. All cDNA molecules were each tagged by a template-switch adaptor with 12 random nucleotides. From the 5' RACE reads, TCRdb called clonotypes with MiXCR, one entry per CDR3 protein. The sample lists about 970,000 distinct CDR3 sequences; 51% were seen once.

The clonotype originates from a woman between 55 and 75 years old in good health. Sequencing used blood. The chain has TRBV12-3 or TRBV12-4 and TRBJ2-3; 9 positions agree with TRBD2. The CDR3 DNA follows: TGTGCCAGCAGTTTGGCGGGAGGGCGGGGAGATACGCAGTATTTT. Protein sequence: CASSLAGGRGDTQYF.